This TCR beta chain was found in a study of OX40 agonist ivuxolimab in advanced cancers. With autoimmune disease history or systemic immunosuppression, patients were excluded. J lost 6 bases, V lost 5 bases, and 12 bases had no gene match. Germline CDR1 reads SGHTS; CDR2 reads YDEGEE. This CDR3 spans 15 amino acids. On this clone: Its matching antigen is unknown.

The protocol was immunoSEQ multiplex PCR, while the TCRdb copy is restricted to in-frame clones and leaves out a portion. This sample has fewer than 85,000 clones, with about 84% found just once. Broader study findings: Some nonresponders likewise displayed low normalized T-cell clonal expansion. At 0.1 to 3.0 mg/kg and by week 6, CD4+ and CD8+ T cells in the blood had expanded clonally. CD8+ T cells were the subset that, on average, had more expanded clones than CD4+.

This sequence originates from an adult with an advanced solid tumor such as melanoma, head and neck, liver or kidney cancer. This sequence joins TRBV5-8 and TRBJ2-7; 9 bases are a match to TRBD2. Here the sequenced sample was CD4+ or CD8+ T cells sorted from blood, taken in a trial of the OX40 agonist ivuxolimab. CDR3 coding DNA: TGTGCCAGCAGAGACATTAGCGGGGGCCCGGGCGAGCAGTACTTC. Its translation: CASRDISGGPGEQYF.